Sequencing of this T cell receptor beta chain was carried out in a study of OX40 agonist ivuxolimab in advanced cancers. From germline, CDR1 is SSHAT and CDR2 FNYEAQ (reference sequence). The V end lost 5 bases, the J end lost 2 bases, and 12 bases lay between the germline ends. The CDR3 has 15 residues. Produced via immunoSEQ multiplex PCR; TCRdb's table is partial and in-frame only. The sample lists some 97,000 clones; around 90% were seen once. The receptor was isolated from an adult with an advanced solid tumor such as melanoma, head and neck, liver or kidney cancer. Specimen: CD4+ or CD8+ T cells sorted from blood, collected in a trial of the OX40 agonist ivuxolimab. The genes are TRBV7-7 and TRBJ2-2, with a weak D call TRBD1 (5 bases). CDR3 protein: CASSPRATNTGELFF. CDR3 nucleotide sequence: TGTGCCAGCAGCCCCAGGGCTACAAACACCGGGGAGCTGTTTTTT.